This is a list of T cell receptor beta chains from one sample in a study of blood T cell repertoires in COVID-19. Here immunoSEQ multiplex PCR was the method, and the copy in TCRdb shows in-frame clones only, minus some. The table has around 140,000 clones, 80% to 90% seen once. Input material: PBMCs or T cells enriched from blood (not recorded which). These receptors all stem from a man aged 35 to 55 with acute COVID-19. The CDR3 runs from the conserved cysteine through the conserved F or W. Each record gives: D gene, clone size, J gene, V gene, CDR3 DNA, CDR3 protein. D genes are given only for firm matches. Size tells how often a clone was seen (once, few, many) or the class of an expanded clone, and some rows leave it out.

>TRBD1|.|TRBJ2-4|TRBV5-8
TGTGCCAGCAGCTTGGAAGGGACAGGGGGCATTTACTTC
CASSLEGTGGIYF
>TRBD1|.|TRBJ1-2|TRBV6-5
TGTGCCAGCAGTTACTCCAAGCAGGGGGGCTATGGCTACACCTTC
CASSYSKQGGYGYTF
>.|.|TRBJ1-1|TRBV7-6
TGTGCCAGCAGCTCTATGACAGGTGAAGCTTTCTTT
CASSSMTGEAFF
>TRBD1|.|TRBJ2-7|TRBV7-9
TGTGCCAGCAGCCCCAGGGGGCCCGACGAGCAGTACTTC
CASSPRGPDEQYF
>.|.|TRBJ1-3|TRBV5-4
TGTGCCAGCAGCTTCCCTGGAGGAGAAAACACCATATATTTT
CASSFPGGENTIYF
>.|once|TRBJ2-5|TRBV5-4
TGTGCCAGCAGCTTGGTGTGGGGGCCCCAAGAGACCCAGTACTTC
CASSLVWGPQETQYF
>TRBD1|.|TRBJ2-3|TRBV6-4
TGTGCCAGCAGTCGGGACAGGGCCGCAGATACGCAGTATTTT
CASSRDRAADTQYF
>TRBD1|.|TRBJ1-5|TRBV7-9
TGTGCCAGCAGCTCCGGGACAGGGCATCAGCCCCAGCATTTT
CASSSGTGHQPQHF
>.|.|TRBJ1-3|TRBV5-8
TGTGCCAGCAGCTCCCGGACAGGAAACACCATATATTTT
CASSSRTGNTIYF
>.|.|TRBJ2-7|TRBV7-6
TGTGCCAGCAGCTTAGGAGCGGGCAGGTGGAGCTCCTACGAGCAGTACTTC
CASSLGAGRWSSYEQYF
>.|.|TRBJ1-1|TRBV4-1
TGCGCCAGCAGCCAAGACGGACAGCGTGAAGCTTTCTTT
CASSQDGQREAFF
>.|.|TRBJ2-3|TRBV10-3
TGTGCCATCAGTGAGTCGCAGGGCTTACGCACAGATACGCAGTATTTT
CAISESQGLRTDTQYF
>.|.|TRBJ2-7|TRBV27
TGTGCCAGCAGTTCCGCCCCTGGCGGGGCTATTCCCTACGAGCAGTACTTC
CASSSAPGGAIPYEQYF
>TRBD1|.|TRBJ1-1|TRBV27
TGTGCCAGCAGTGCGGCATTCTCAGGGGGCGCAACTGAAGCTTTCTTT
CASSAAFSGGATEAFF
>.|.|TRBJ2-1|TRBV7-6
TGTGCCAGCAGCTTAGGGGAGTACAATGAGCAGTTCTTC
CASSLGEYNEQFF
>.|.|TRBJ2-7|TRBV19
TGTGCCAGTAGTATGGAAGACTCACTTCACGAGCAGTACTTC
CASSMEDSLHEQYF
>TRBD1|.|TRBJ2-3|TRBV2
TGTGCCAGCAATATCCGGGACAGGGGAGATACGCAGTATTTT
CASNIRDRGDTQYF
>.|.|TRBJ2-4|TRBV5-4
TGTGCCAGCAGCTTGGAAGGAGTAAACATTCAGTACTTC
CASSLEGVNIQYF
>TRBD1|once|TRBJ1-2|TRBV5-5
TGTGCCAGCAGCTTGCCCCAGGACAGGGGCTATGGCTACACCTTC
CASSLPQDRGYGYTF
>.|.|TRBJ2-4|TRBV6-6
TGTGCCAGCCTATCCCTAGATCAGGGGTCCAAAAACATTCAGTACTTC
CASLSLDQGSKNIQYF
>TRBD1|.|TRBJ1-5|TRBV27
TGTGCCAGCAGCGTCCAGGGGGTCGTCGGTCAGCCCCAGCATTTT
CASSVQGVVGQPQHF
>.|.|TRBJ2-1|TRBV11-2
TGTGCCAGCAGCTTAGGTAACTACAATGAGCAGTTCTTC
CASSLGNYNEQFF
>TRBD1|.|TRBJ1-2|TRBV7-3
TGTGCCAGCAGCCAGGACAGGGGAGATGGCTACACCTTC
CASSQDRGDGYTF
>TRBD2|.|TRBJ2-1|TRBV5-1
TGCGCCAGCAGGGAAGTAGCGGGAGGCCATGAGCAGTTCTTC
CASREVAGGHEQFF
>.|.|TRBJ2-7|TRBV18
TGTGCCAGCTCACCCGCGGCCGGGATCTCCTACGAGCAGTACTTC
CASSPAAGISYEQYF
>.|.|TRBJ1-3|TRBV9
TGTGCCAGCAGCGTAGAGGACAGCTCTGGAAACACCATATATTTT
CASSVEDSSGNTIYF
>.|.|TRBJ1-5|TRBV7-9
TGTGCCAGCAGCTTCACAAATAGCAATCAGCCCCAGCATTTT
CASSFTNSNQPQHF
>TRBD1|few|TRBJ1-6|TRBV30
TGTGCCTGCGGACGCGGGACAGGATATAATTCACCCCTCCACTTT
CACGRGTGYNSPLHF
>.|.|TRBJ1-2|TRBV6-6
TGTGCCAGCAGTTACTCGAAGGGGGTCTATGGCTACACCTTC
CASSYSKGVYGYTF
>TRBD1|once|TRBJ2-7|TRBV6-5
TGTGCCAGCAGTCTAGCGGACAGGGGAGACTACGAGCAGTACTTC
CASSLADRGDYEQYF
>TRBD2|.|TRBJ2-1|TRBV5-4
TGTGCCAGCAGCTTGAGCGGGGGGGCCGGGGAGCAGTTCTTC
CASSLSGGAGEQFF
>.|.|TRBJ1-1|TRBV6-5
TGTGCCAGCAGTTTCCCGGACAGGAACACTGAAGCTTTCTTT
CASSFPDRNTEAFF
>TRBD1|.|TRBJ2-2|TRBV13
TGTGCCAGCAGCGGAGGGACAGGGCCAACCGGGGAGCTGTTTTTT
CASSGGTGPTGELFF
>.|.|TRBJ1-1|TRBV5-1
TGCGCCAGCAGCCCTTACGCGGGGGACACTGAAGCTTTCTTT
CASSPYAGDTEAFF
>TRBD2|.|TRBJ2-1|TRBV10-3
TGTGCCTCAGCGGGAGGGCCCAATGAGCAGTTCTTC
CASAGGPNEQFF
>.|few|TRBJ1-1|TRBV7-9
TGTGCCAGCACCATGACAGGCATGAACACTGAAGCTTTCTTT
CASTMTGMNTEAFF
>TRBD2|.|TRBJ2-2|TRBV5-1
TGCGCCAGCAGCATACTAGCGGGGGCCAACACCGGGGAGCTGTTTTTT
CASSILAGANTGELFF
>TRBD2|.|TRBJ2-3|TRBV5-1
TGCGCCAGCAGCTCTTCTAGCGGGGGGTTCACAGATACGCAGTATTTT
CASSSSSGGFTDTQYF
>TRBD2|.|TRBJ2-7|TRBV6-4
TGTGCCAGCACGGGTAGCGGGAGGCCCTACGAGCAGTACTTC
CASTGSGRPYEQYF
>TRBD1|few|TRBJ1-2|TRBV7-2
TGTGCCAGCAGCTTCTCGACAGGGAACTATGGCTACACCTTC
CASSFSTGNYGYTF
>.|once|TRBJ2-2|TRBV27
TGTGCCAGCAGTTCCGGTCTCAACACCGGGGAGCTGTTTTTT
CASSSGLNTGELFF
>.|.|TRBJ1-1|TRBV6-6
TGTGCCAGCAGTTCCCCAGGGTCTGAAGCTTTCTTT
CASSSPGSEAFF
>.|.|TRBJ1-5|TRBV29-1
TGCAGCGCGGGTGCCGGGGAAGGTCAGCCCCAGCATTTT
CSAGAGEGQPQHF
>.|.|TRBJ2-1|TRBV3-1/TRBV3-2
TGTGCCAGCAGCCAATCGGGGTTCAATGAGCAGTTCTTC
CASSQSGFNEQFF
>.|.|TRBJ1-1|TRBV6-5
TGTGCCAGCAGCTCTATGAGGGCTGAAGCTTTCTTT
CASSSMRAEAFF
>TRBD1|few|TRBJ2-1|TRBV18
TGTGCCAGCTCACCACCGGGACAGGGTCTGGGCTCCTACAATGAGCAGTTCTTC
CASSPPGQGLGSYNEQFF
>.|.|TRBJ2-5|TRBV10-1
TGCGCCAGCAGTGAGTCGAGTGGGGCATCCGAGACCCAGTACTTC
CASSESSGASETQYF